The rows below give T cell receptor beta chains drawn from one sample of a study of cytomegalovirus exposure and HLA in healthy donors. The repertoire was sequenced with immunoSEQ multiplex PCR; TCRdb's copy has only in-frame clones and lacks some. In the table there are roughly 100,000 clones, roughly four fifths of which are singletons. The sequenced sample consisted of PBMCs. The origin of the receptors is a man aged 25 to 40 in good health and CMV-seropositive. CDR3s include the opening cysteine and the closing phenylalanine or tryptophan. Each record gives: D gene, clone size, V gene, J gene, CDR3 DNA, CDR3 protein. D genes are given only for firm matches. Size tells how often a clone was seen (once, few, many) or the class of an expanded clone, and some rows leave it out.

d_gene: NA
abundance: NA
v_gene: TRBV30
j_gene: TRBJ1-5
CDR3nt: TGTGCCTGGAGTAGGGAGAGCAATCAGCCCCAGCATTTT
CDR3aa: CAWSRESNQPQHF

d_gene: TRBD1
abundance: NA
v_gene: TRBV27
j_gene: TRBJ1-6
CDR3nt: TGTGCCAGCAGTTTGCCGGGACAGTCTAATTCACCCCTCCACTTT
CDR3aa: CASSLPGQSNSPLHF

d_gene: NA
abundance: once
v_gene: TRBV10-3
j_gene: TRBJ2-7
CDR3nt: TGTGCCATCACCCCCGGACTCCGCTCCTACGAGCAGTACTTC
CDR3aa: CAITPGLRSYEQYF

d_gene: NA
abundance: NA
v_gene: TRBV6-6
j_gene: TRBJ2-7
CDR3nt: TGTGCCAGCAGTCCTATATCCTACGAGCAGTACTTC
CDR3aa: CASSPISYEQYF

d_gene: TRBD2
abundance: NA
v_gene: TRBV7-9
j_gene: TRBJ2-7
CDR3nt: TGTTCCAGCACCCGAGAAGGTGGACTAGGTTCTTTC
CDR3aa: CSSTREGGLGSF

d_gene: NA
abundance: once
v_gene: TRBV10-2
j_gene: TRBJ2-7
CDR3nt: TGCGCCAGCAGTGCCGGCAGGCGCTCCTACGAGCAGTACTTC
CDR3aa: CASSAGRRSYEQYF

d_gene: NA
abundance: NA
v_gene: TRBV29-1
j_gene: TRBJ2-3
CDR3nt: TGCAGCGTTAGTTTTTCCTCGAGAGATACGCAGTATTTT
CDR3aa: CSVSFSSRDTQYF

d_gene: NA
abundance: NA
v_gene: TRBV30
j_gene: TRBJ1-5
CDR3nt: TGTGCCTGGAGTTCCCGGGTTAGCAGTCAGCCCCAGCATTTT
CDR3aa: CAWSSRVSSQPQHF

d_gene: NA
abundance: NA
v_gene: TRBV30
j_gene: TRBJ2-4
CDR3nt: TGTGCCTGGAGCTTTCTAAGAGAACGGGCCAAAAACATTCAGTACTTC
CDR3aa: CAWSFLRERAKNIQYF

d_gene: NA
abundance: NA
v_gene: TRBV30
j_gene: TRBJ2-6
CDR3nt: TGTGCCTGGAGCTGGCGGTCGAGCTCTGGGGCCAACGTCCTGACTTTC
CDR3aa: CAWSWRSSSGANVLTF

d_gene: NA
abundance: NA
v_gene: TRBV13
j_gene: TRBJ2-5
CDR3nt: TGTGCCAGCAGCTCGGGACTCGGCGAGACCCAGTACTTC
CDR3aa: CASSSGLGETQYF

d_gene: TRBD1
abundance: NA
v_gene: TRBV6-5
j_gene: TRBJ1-5
CDR3nt: TGTGCCAGCAGTCCCGGGACAGGGATCAATCAGCCCCAGCATTTT
CDR3aa: CASSPGTGINQPQHF

d_gene: TRBD1
abundance: NA
v_gene: TRBV18
j_gene: TRBJ2-7
CDR3nt: TGTGCCAGCTCACCGACAGGGTCCTACGAGCAGTACTTC
CDR3aa: CASSPTGSYEQYF

d_gene: NA
abundance: once
v_gene: TRBV19
j_gene: TRBJ2-1
CDR3nt: TGTGCCAGTAGCACTCTCGCGGGGGCTTACAATGAGCAGTTCTTC
CDR3aa: CASSTLAGAYNEQFF

d_gene: NA
abundance: NA
v_gene: TRBV6-6
j_gene: TRBJ2-7
CDR3nt: TGTGCCAGCAGCCCTAATTACGAGCAGTACTTC
CDR3aa: CASSPNYEQYF

d_gene: TRBD1
abundance: NA
v_gene: TRBV18
j_gene: TRBJ2-7
CDR3nt: TGTGCCAGCTCACCAGGACAGGCCGCCTACGAGCAGTACTTC
CDR3aa: CASSPGQAAYEQYF

d_gene: NA
abundance: few
v_gene: TRBV6-5
j_gene: TRBJ1-5
CDR3nt: TGTGCCAGCAGTTCCCTTTCAGCAGGCTACAATCAGCCCCAGCATTTT
CDR3aa: CASSSLSAGYNQPQHF

d_gene: TRBD2
abundance: NA
v_gene: TRBV7-8
j_gene: TRBJ2-1
CDR3nt: TGTGCCAGCAGCTTAGACCCTAGCGGGAGGGCCTCTGGCTACAATGAGCAGTTCTTC
CDR3aa: CASSLDPSGRASGYNEQFF

d_gene: NA
abundance: NA
v_gene: TRBV28
j_gene: TRBJ1-4
CDR3nt: TGTGCCAGCAGTTTACGCGGACTTGTAAAACTGTTTTTT
CDR3aa: CASSLRGLVKLFF

d_gene: TRBD2
abundance: NA
v_gene: TRBV9
j_gene: TRBJ2-1
CDR3nt: TGTGCCAGCAGCGTAGGAAGCGGGAGGGTCCCCAATGAGCAGTTCTTC
CDR3aa: CASSVGSGRVPNEQFF

d_gene: TRBD1
abundance: NA
v_gene: TRBV15
j_gene: TRBJ2-7
CDR3nt: TGTGCCACCAGCAGAGCTGGGGGACAGGGGTCCTACGAGCAGTACTTC
CDR3aa: CATSRAGGQGSYEQYF

d_gene: NA
abundance: NA
v_gene: TRBV9
j_gene: TRBJ1-5
CDR3nt: TGTGCCAGCAGCCAAGGGGGCAATCAGCCCCAGCATTTT
CDR3aa: CASSQGGNQPQHF

d_gene: TRBD2
abundance: NA
v_gene: TRBV29-1
j_gene: TRBJ2-3
CDR3nt: TGCAGCGTTTTGAGGACTAGCGGGTTCACAGATACGCAGTATTTT
CDR3aa: CSVLRTSGFTDTQYF

d_gene: NA
abundance: NA
v_gene: TRBV19
j_gene: TRBJ2-5
CDR3nt: TGTGCCAGTAGTACCCCGAGGGGGCTAGCGGGTCAGGAGACCCAGTACTTC
CDR3aa: CASSTPRGLAGQETQYF

d_gene: NA
abundance: NA
v_gene: TRBV9
j_gene: TRBJ2-2
CDR3nt: TGTGCCAGCAGCGGGAGCAGGGGGAACACCGGGGAGCTGTTTTTT
CDR3aa: CASSGSRGNTGELFF

d_gene: NA
abundance: NA
v_gene: TRBV28
j_gene: TRBJ2-7
CDR3nt: TGTGCCAGCAGTGCCCCTGGGGGCCGTTCCCACGAGCAGTACTTC
CDR3aa: CASSAPGGRSHEQYF

d_gene: NA
abundance: NA
v_gene: TRBV6-5
j_gene: TRBJ2-7
CDR3nt: TGTGCCAGCAGTCTCCAGGGGGGAAACGAGCAGTACTTC
CDR3aa: CASSLQGGNEQYF

d_gene: TRBD1
abundance: NA
v_gene: TRBV30
j_gene: TRBJ2-5
CDR3nt: TGTGCCGGACAGGGTTGGGACGAGACCCAGTACTTC
CDR3aa: CAGQGWDETQYF

d_gene: NA
abundance: NA
v_gene: TRBV5-6
j_gene: TRBJ2-3
CDR3nt: TGTGCCAGCAGCCCCGGGATCGCGCGAGATACGCAGTATTTT
CDR3aa: CASSPGIARDTQYF

d_gene: TRBD1
abundance: NA
v_gene: TRBV6-5
j_gene: TRBJ1-5
CDR3nt: TGTGCCAGCAGTTACTCCGGACAGGGGGTCGGTCAGCCCCAGCATTTT
CDR3aa: CASSYSGQGVGQPQHF

d_gene: TRBD1
abundance: NA
v_gene: TRBV5-1
j_gene: TRBJ2-4
CDR3nt: TGCGCCAGCAGCTTATTCCTTACAGGGGAAGGGGGAAACATTCAGTACTTC
CDR3aa: CASSLFLTGEGGNIQYF

d_gene: NA
abundance: few
v_gene: TRBV5-8
j_gene: TRBJ1-1
CDR3nt: TGTGCCAGCAGCCATGACAGGTCGAACACTGAAGCTTTCTTT
CDR3aa: CASSHDRSNTEAFF

d_gene: TRBD2
abundance: NA
v_gene: TRBV28
j_gene: TRBJ2-7
CDR3nt: TGTGCCAGCAGTCCACTCGGGGGGACCTACGAGCAGTACTTC
CDR3aa: CASSPLGGTYEQYF

d_gene: NA
abundance: NA
v_gene: TRBV7-2
j_gene: TRBJ1-2
CDR3nt: TGTGCCAGCAGCTTAGGACTGAGCTATGGCTACACCTTC
CDR3aa: CASSLGLSYGYTF

d_gene: TRBD2
abundance: NA
v_gene: TRBV19
j_gene: TRBJ2-1
CDR3nt: TGTGCCAGTAGTATAGTCTCAGCGGGAGGTAACAATGAGCAGTTCTTC
CDR3aa: CASSIVSAGGNNEQFF

d_gene: TRBD2
abundance: once
v_gene: TRBV10-3
j_gene: TRBJ2-2
CDR3nt: TGTGCCATCAGCTGGGTTCTTTTGCGGCGGGAGGGCCGCTCCGGGGAGCTGTTTTTT
CDR3aa: CAISWVLLRREGRSGELFF

d_gene: TRBD2
abundance: NA
v_gene: TRBV10-2
j_gene: TRBJ2-1
CDR3nt: TGCGCCAGCAGTGATCAGCGGGAGGGCCCTAGGGGAATGCGGAATGAGCAGTTCTTC
CDR3aa: CASSDQREGPRGMRNEQFF

d_gene: NA
abundance: NA
v_gene: TRBV10-2
j_gene: TRBJ1-5
CDR3nt: TGCGCCAGCAGTGAGAGGGGCCCCATCAATCAGCCCCAGCATTTT
CDR3aa: CASSERGPINQPQHF

d_gene: NA
abundance: NA
v_gene: TRBV7-2
j_gene: TRBJ1-1
CDR3nt: TGTGCCAGCAGCCCTAGGGTGACGGGGGGGAATGAAGCTTTCTTT
CDR3aa: CASSPRVTGGNEAFF

d_gene: TRBD2
abundance: NA
v_gene: TRBV5-1
j_gene: TRBJ2-1
CDR3nt: TGCGCCAGCAGCTCTAGACTAGCGGGAGTTGAGTGGGTCTACGATGAGCAGTTCTTC
CDR3aa: CASSSRLAGVEWVYDEQFF

d_gene: TRBD2
abundance: NA
v_gene: TRBV2
j_gene: TRBJ2-5
CDR3nt: TGTGCCAGCAAGACTAGCGGGGAGACCCAGTACTTC
CDR3aa: CASKTSGETQYF

d_gene: NA
abundance: NA
v_gene: TRBV27
j_gene: TRBJ2-7
CDR3nt: TGTGCCAGCAGTTTATCGGGGACAAGCTACGAGCAGTACTTC
CDR3aa: CASSLSGTSYEQYF

d_gene: TRBD2
abundance: NA
v_gene: TRBV5-6
j_gene: TRBJ2-1
CDR3nt: TGTGCCAGCACCCAAAGAGCGGGGATCGGGGCGGATGAGCAGTTCTTC
CDR3aa: CASTQRAGIGADEQFF

d_gene: NA
abundance: NA
v_gene: TRBV6-5
j_gene: TRBJ2-7
CDR3nt: TGTGCCAGCAGTTATGCCCGGGAATACGAGCAGTACTTC
CDR3aa: CASSYAREYEQYF

d_gene: NA
abundance: NA
v_gene: TRBV10-3
j_gene: TRBJ1-2
CDR3nt: TGTGCCATCAGGCTACAGGGCATCGATGGCTACACCTTC
CDR3aa: CAIRLQGIDGYTF

d_gene: TRBD2
abundance: NA
v_gene: TRBV28
j_gene: TRBJ2-7
CDR3nt: TGTGCCAGCAGTTTAAGCTGGGGGGGGAGCTACGAGCAGTACTTC
CDR3aa: CASSLSWGGSYEQYF

d_gene: NA
abundance: few
v_gene: TRBV18
j_gene: TRBJ2-2
CDR3nt: TGTGCCAGCTCACCAGAAAGGACTAACACCGGGGAGCTGTTTTTT
CDR3aa: CASSPERTNTGELFF

d_gene: NA
abundance: NA
v_gene: TRBV6-1
j_gene: TRBJ2-2
CDR3nt: TGTGCCAGTCGAGAACGACGGGAAGGCGGGGAGCTGTTTTTT
CDR3aa: CASRERREGGELFF

d_gene: NA
abundance: few
v_gene: TRBV9
j_gene: TRBJ2-7
CDR3nt: TGTGCCAGCAGCGCGGAGGTAAGCACGGGAATCTACGAGCAGTACTTC
CDR3aa: CASSAEVSTGIYEQYF

d_gene: NA
abundance: NA
v_gene: TRBV5-5
j_gene: TRBJ1-1
CDR3nt: TGTGCCAGCAGCTCCCCCGGCCCGTGGAGCACTGAAGCTTTCTTT
CDR3aa: CASSSPGPWSTEAFF

d_gene: NA
abundance: NA
v_gene: TRBV7-9
j_gene: TRBJ2-7
CDR3nt: TGTTCCAGCAGCCAACTCTTCGGGGAGCAGTACTTC
CDR3aa: CSSSQLFGEQYF

d_gene: TRBD1
abundance: once
v_gene: TRBV7-9
j_gene: TRBJ2-2
CDR3nt: TGTGCCAGCAGCTTAGGGACAGGCACGCGGCCCGGGGAGCTGTTTTTT
CDR3aa: CASSLGTGTRPGELFF

d_gene: NA
abundance: few
v_gene: TRBV7-9
j_gene: TRBJ1-3
CDR3nt: TGTGCCAGCACTAACGGGGGGCAGACCTCTGGAAACACCATATATTTT
CDR3aa: CASTNGGQTSGNTIYF

d_gene: TRBD2
abundance: NA
v_gene: TRBV4-1
j_gene: TRBJ2-3
CDR3nt: TGCGCCAGCAGCCTTGGACTAGCGGGCGATACGCAGTATTTT
CDR3aa: CASSLGLAGDTQYF

d_gene: NA
abundance: NA
v_gene: TRBV21-1
j_gene: TRBJ2-4
CDR3nt: TGTGCCAGCAGCAAACGAAGACTAGCGGGAGTCGAAGGCCCAGCCAAAAACATTCAGTACTTC
CDR3aa: CASSKRRLAGVEGPAKNIQYF

d_gene: NA
abundance: NA
v_gene: TRBV7-9
j_gene: TRBJ1-1
CDR3nt: TGTGCCAGCAGCTTTGACACCCTGAACACTGAAGCTTTCTTT
CDR3aa: CASSFDTLNTEAFF

d_gene: NA
abundance: NA
v_gene: TRBV11-2
j_gene: TRBJ1-6
CDR3nt: TGTGCCAGCAGCTTTGACCCTCCGGCGGTATCACCCCTCCACTTT
CDR3aa: CASSFDPPAVSPLHF

d_gene: TRBD1
abundance: NA
v_gene: TRBV6-6
j_gene: TRBJ2-7
CDR3nt: TGTGCCAGCAGTCCCCCGGAGGGGACAGGTTCTTACGAGCAGTACTTC
CDR3aa: CASSPPEGTGSYEQYF

d_gene: NA
abundance: NA
v_gene: TRBV21-1
j_gene: TRBJ2-3
CDR3nt: TGTGCCAGCACCCTCAAAGGGGGACAGGGGGTAAGCACAGATACGCAGTATTTT
CDR3aa: CASTLKGGQGVSTDTQYF